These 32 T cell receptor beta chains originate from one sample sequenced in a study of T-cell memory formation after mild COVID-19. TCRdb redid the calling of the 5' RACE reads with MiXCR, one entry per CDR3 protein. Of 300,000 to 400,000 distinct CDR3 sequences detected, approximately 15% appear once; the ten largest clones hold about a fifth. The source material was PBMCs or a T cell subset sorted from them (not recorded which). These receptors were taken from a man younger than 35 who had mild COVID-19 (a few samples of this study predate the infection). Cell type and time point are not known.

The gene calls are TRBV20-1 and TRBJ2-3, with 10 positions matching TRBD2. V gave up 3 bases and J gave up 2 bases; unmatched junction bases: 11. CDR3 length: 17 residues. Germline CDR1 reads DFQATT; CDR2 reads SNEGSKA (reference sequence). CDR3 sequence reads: CSARVLAGDLYTDTQYF. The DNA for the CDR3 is TGCAGTGCTAGGGTTCTAGCGGGGGACCTCTACACAGATACGCAGTATTTT.

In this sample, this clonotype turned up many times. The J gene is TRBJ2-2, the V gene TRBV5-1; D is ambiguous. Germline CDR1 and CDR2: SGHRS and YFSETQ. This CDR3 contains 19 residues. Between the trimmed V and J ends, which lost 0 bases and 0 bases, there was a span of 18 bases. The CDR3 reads CASSLAARVTIANTGELFF. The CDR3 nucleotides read TGCGCCAGCAGCTTGGCCGCTAGGGTAACCATCGCGAACACCGGGGAGCTGTTTTTT.

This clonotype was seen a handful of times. The CDR3 loop reads CASSYVIGRGLAKNIQYF. CDR3 sequence (DNA): TGTGCCAGCAGTTACGTTATTGGAAGGGGACTAGCCAAAAACATTCAGTACTTC. The rearrangement links TRBV6-2 or TRBV6-3 to TRBJ2-4, with D possibly being TRBD2 (6 bases). CDR1 and CDR2 (germline): MNHEY, SVGEGT. The CDR3 is 18 amino acids. V lost 2 bases and J 0 bases, leaving 17 bases between the germline ends.

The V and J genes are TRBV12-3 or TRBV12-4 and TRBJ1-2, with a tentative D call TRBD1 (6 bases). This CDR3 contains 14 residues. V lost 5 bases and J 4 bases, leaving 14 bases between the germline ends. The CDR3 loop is CASSPGEGLYGYTF. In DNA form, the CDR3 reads TGTGCCAGCAGTCCAGGGGAGGGACTCTATGGCTACACCTTC.

CDR3 amino acids: CATSREADAGYGYTF. CDR3 nucleotides: TGTGCCACCAGCAGAGAGGCTGACGCGGGGTATGGCTACACCTTC. The V gene is TRBV15, the J gene TRBJ1-2, with D hard to call. V lost 0 bases and J lost 5, with 13 bases in between. The germline V gene encodes CDR1 LNHNV and CDR2 YYDKDF (reference sequence). The CDR3 is made up of 15 amino acids. Full variable domain (remainder filled in from reference TRBV15 and TRBJ1-2): DAMVIQNPRYQVTQFGKPVTLSCSQTLNHNVMYWYQQKSSQAPKLLFHYYDKDFNNEADTPDNFQSRRPNTSFCFLDIRSPGLGDTAMYLCATSREADAGYGYTFGSGTRLTVV.

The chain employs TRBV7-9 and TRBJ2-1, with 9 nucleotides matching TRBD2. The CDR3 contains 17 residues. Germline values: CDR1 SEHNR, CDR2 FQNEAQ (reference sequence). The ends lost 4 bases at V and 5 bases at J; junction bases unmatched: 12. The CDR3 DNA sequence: TGTGCCAGCAGCTGGACTAACTCGGTAGCGGGGGACAATGAGCAGTTCTTC. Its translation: CASSWTNSVAGDNEQFF.

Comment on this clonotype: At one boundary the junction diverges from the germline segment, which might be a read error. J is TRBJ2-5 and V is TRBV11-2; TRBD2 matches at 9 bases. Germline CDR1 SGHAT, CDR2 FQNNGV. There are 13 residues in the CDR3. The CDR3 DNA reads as TGTGCCAGCAGCGCCACGGGACTAGCCCTCCGAAACTTC. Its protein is CASSATGLALRNF.

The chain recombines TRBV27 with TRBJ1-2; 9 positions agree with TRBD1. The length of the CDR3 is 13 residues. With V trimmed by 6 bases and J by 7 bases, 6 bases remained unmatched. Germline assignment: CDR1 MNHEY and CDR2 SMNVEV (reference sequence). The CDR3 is CASRTGTGFGYTF. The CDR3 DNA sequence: TGTGCCAGCAGGACCGGGACAGGGTTTGGCTACACCTTC.

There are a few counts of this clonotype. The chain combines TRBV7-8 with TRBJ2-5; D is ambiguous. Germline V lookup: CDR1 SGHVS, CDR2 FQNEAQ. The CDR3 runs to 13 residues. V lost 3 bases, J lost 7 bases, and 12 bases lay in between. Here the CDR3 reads CASSFIALGTQYF. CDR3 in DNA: TGTGCCAGCAGCTTTATAGCCTTGGGGACCCAGTACTTC.

CDR3 sequence (DNA): TGTGCCAGCAGTTTGGTGCCAGGGGAACACAATGAGCAGTTCTTC. The encoded protein is CASSLVPGEHNEQFF. The chain is built from TRBV28 and TRBJ2-1; tentatively, D is TRBD1 (6 bases). CDR3 length: 15 residues. Trimming shortened V by 3 bases and J by 5 bases, and 14 bases separated the two germline ends. Germline lookup yields CDR1 MDHEN and CDR2 SYDVKM. The whole variable domain, remainder taken from reference TRBV28 and TRBJ2-1, is DVKVTQSSRYLVKRTGEKVFLECVQDMDHENMFWYRQDPGLGLRLIYFSYDVKMKEKGDIPEGYSVSREKKERFSLILESASTNQTSMYLCASSLVPGEHNEQFFGPGTRLTVL.

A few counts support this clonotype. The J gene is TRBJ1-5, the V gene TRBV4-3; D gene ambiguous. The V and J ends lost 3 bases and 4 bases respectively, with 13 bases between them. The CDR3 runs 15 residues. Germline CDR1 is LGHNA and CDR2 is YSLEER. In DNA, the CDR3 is TGCGCCAGCAGCCACGAAAGACGGGCTAATCAGCCCCAGCATTTT. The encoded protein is CASSHERRANQPQHF.

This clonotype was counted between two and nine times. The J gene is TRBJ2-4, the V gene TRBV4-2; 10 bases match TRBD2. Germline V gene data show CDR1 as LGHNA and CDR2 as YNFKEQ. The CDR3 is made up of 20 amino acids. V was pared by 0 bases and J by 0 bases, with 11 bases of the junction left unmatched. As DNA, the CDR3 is TGTGCCAGCAGCCAAGATCAGGCTAGCGGGAGACTTATAGCCAAAAACATTCAGTACTTC. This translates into CASSQDQASGRLIAKNIQYF.

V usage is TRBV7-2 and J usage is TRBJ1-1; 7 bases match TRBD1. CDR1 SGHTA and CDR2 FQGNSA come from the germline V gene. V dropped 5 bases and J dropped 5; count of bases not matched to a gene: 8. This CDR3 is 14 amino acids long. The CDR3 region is CASSGQAGVTEAFF. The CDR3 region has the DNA TGTGCCAGCAGCGGACAGGCCGGGGTTACTGAAGCTTTCTTT.

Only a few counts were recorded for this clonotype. For the CDR3, the DNA is TGTGCCAGCTCACCACGTTTGGAGGGGGGAGAGACCCAGTACTTC. This gives the protein CASSPRLEGGETQYF. The chain couples TRBV18 to TRBJ2-5; D is tentatively TRBD1 or TRBD2 (6 bases each). Trimming shortened V by 1 base and J by 4 bases, and 13 bases separated the two germline ends. CDR1 is KGHSH and CDR2 is LQKENI in the germline V gene. The CDR3 length is 15 residues.

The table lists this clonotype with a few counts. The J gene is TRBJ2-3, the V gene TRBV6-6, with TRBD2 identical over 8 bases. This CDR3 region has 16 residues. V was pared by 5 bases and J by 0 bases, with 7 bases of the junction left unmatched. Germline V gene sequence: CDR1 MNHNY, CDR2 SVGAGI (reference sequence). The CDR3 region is CASSPFSGESTDTQYF. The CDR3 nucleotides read TGTGCCAGCAGTCCGTTTAGCGGGGAGAGCACAGATACGCAGTATTTT.

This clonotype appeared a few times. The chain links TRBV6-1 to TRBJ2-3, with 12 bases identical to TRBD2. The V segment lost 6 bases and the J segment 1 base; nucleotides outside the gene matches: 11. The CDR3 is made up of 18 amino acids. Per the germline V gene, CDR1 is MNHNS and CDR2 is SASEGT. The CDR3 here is CASRVNRGLAGRTDTQYF. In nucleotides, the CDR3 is TGTGCCAGCAGAGTTAACCGCGGACTAGCGGGACGCACAGATACGCAGTATTTT.

The CDR3 DNA sequence: TGCGCCAGCAGCTTGGACAGGGGTGGCTACACCTTC. Translation: CASSLDRGGYTF. The V and J genes are TRBV5-1 and TRBJ1-2; 7 bases align to TRBD1. The CDR3 totals 12 residues. The trim removed 0 bases at V and 7 bases at J, leaving 0 bases unmatched. CDR1 is SGHRS, CDR2 YFSETQ, per germline.

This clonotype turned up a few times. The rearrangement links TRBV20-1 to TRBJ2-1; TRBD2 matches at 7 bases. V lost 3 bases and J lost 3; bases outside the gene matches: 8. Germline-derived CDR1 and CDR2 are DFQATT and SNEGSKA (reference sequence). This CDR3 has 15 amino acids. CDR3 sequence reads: CSASQGGSIYNEQFF. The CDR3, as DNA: TGCAGTGCTAGTCAGGGAGGGAGCATCTACAATGAGCAGTTCTTC.

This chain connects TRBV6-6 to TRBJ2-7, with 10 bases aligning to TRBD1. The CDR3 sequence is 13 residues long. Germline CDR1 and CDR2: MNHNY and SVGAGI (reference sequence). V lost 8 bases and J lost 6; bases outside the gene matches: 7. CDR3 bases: TGTGCCAGCCGCTTTGGGACAGGGGTCGAGCAGTACGTC. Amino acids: CASRFGTGVEQYV.

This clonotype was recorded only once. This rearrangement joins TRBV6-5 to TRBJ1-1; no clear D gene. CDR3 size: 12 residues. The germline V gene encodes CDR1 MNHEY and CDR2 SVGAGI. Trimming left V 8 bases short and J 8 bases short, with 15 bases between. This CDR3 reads CASGRYRTEAFF. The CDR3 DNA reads TGTGCCAGCGGCCGATATCGGACGGAAGCTTTCTTT.

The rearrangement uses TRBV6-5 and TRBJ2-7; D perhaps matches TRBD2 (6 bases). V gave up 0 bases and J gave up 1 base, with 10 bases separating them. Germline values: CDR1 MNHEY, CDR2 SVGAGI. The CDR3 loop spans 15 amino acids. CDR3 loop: CASSYSKAGSYEQYV. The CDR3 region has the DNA TGTGCCAGCAGTTACTCGAAGGCGGGGTCCTACGAGCAGTACGTC.

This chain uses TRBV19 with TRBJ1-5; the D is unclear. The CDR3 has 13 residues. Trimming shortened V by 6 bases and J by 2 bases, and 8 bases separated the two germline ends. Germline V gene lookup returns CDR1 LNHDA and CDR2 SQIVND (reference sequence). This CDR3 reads CASRWGGNQPQHF. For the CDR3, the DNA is TGTGCCAGTAGGTGGGGTGGCAATCAGCCCCAGCATTTT.

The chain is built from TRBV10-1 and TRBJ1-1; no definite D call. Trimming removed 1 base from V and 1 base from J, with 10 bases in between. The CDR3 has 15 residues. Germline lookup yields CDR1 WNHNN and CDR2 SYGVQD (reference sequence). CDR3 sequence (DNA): TGCGCCAGCAGTGAGTATGTGGGTAAGAACACTGAAGCTTTCTTT. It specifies CASSEYVGKNTEAFF.

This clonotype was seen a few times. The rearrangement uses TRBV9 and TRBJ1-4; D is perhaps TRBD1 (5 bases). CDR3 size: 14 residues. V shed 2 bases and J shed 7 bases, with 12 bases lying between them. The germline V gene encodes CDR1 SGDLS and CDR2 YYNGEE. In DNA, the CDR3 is TGTGCCAGCAGCGTGACGCAGGGAGGTGAAAAACTGTTTTTT. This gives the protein CASSVTQGGEKLFF. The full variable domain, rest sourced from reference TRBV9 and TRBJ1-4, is DSGVTQTPKHLITATGQRVTLRCSPRSGDLSVYWYQQSLDQGLQFLIQYYNGEERAKGNILERFSAQQFPDLHSELNLSSLELGDSALYFCASSVTQGGEKLFFGSGTQLSVL.

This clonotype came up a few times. The chain's CDR3 is CASSGTETRNYGYTF. In DNA form, the CDR3 reads TGTGCCAGCAGTGGAACCGAGACAAGGAACTATGGCTACACCTTC. The genes are TRBV2 and TRBJ1-2; D call uncertain. The germline V gene has CDR1 SNHLY and CDR2 FYNNEI. The CDR3 is 15 residues long. V was pared by 4 bases and J by 2 bases, with 14 bases between.

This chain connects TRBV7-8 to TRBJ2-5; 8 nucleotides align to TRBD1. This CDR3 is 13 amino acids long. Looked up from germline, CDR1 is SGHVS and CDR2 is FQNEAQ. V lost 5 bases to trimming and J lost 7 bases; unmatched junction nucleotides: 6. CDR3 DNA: TGTGCCAGCAGCCCAGGACAGGGTGGGACCCAGTACTTC. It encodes CASSPGQGGTQYF.

CDR3: CASSLQGTDSGYTF. DNA for the CDR3: TGCGCCAGCAGCTTGCAGGGGACAGACTCTGGCTACACCTTC. The chain employs TRBV5-1 and TRBJ1-2; 7 nucleotides agree with TRBD1. V shed 1 base and J 7 bases; nucleotides not matched to a gene: 7. CDR1 SGHRS and CDR2 YFSETQ come from the germline V gene. This CDR3 comprises 14 residues.

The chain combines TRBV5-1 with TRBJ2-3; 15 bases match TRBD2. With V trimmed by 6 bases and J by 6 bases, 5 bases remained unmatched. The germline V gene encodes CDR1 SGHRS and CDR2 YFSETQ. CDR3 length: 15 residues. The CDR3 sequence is CASTRGTSGGDTQYF. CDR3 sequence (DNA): TGCGCCAGCACCCGCGGGACTAGCGGGGGGGATACGCAGTATTTT.

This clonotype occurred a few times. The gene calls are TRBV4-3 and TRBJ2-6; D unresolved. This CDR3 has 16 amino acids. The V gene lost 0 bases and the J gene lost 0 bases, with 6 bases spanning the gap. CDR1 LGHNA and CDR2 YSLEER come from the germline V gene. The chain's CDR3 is CASSQEFTSGANVLTF. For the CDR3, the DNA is TGCGCCAGCAGCCAAGAATTCACCTCTGGGGCCAACGTCCTGACTTTC.

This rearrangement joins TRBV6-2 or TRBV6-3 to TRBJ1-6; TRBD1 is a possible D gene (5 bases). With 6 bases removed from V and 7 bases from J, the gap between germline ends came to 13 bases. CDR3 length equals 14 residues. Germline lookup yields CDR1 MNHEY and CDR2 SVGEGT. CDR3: CASSHGTENSPLHF. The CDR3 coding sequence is TGTGCCAGCAGCCACGGGACTGAAAATTCACCCCTCCACTTT.

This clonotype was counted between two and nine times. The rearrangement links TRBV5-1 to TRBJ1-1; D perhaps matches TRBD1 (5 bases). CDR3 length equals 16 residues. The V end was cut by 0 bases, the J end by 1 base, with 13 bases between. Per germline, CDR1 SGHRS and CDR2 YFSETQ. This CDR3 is CASSLGALGTNTEAFF. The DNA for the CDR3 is TGCGCCAGCAGCTTGGGGGCACTGGGGACGAACACTGAAGCTTTCTTT.

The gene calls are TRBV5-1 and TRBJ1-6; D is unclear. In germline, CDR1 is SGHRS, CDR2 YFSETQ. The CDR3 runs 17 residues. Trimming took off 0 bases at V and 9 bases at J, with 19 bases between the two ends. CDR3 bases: TGCGCCAGCAGCTTGGCGGGGAAGGACCGATTGACTTCACCCCTCCACTTT. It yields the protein CASSLAGKDRLTSPLHF.